This TCR beta chain was captured by sequencing in a study of T cells in narcolepsy. Sequencing was performed with immunoSEQ multiplex PCR; in TCRdb, only in-frame clones are kept and a portion is missing. The repertoire holds 20,000 to 30,000 clones, 50% to 65% seen once, with 12% in the top ten. Germline V gene sequence: CDR1 SGDLS, CDR2 YYNGEE. Trimming removed 4 bases from V and 7 bases from J; junction bases left unmatched: 10. The CDR3 contains 15 residues. This sequence was found in a human donor in good health. The source material was memory (CD45RA-) CD4+ T cells from blood. This chain links TRBV9 with TRBJ2-3, with 9 nucleotides matching TRBD2. CDR3 region: CASSPQRTSENTQYF. The CDR3 DNA sequence: TGTGCCAGCAGCCCTCAGAGGACTAGCGAAAATACGCAGTATTTT.